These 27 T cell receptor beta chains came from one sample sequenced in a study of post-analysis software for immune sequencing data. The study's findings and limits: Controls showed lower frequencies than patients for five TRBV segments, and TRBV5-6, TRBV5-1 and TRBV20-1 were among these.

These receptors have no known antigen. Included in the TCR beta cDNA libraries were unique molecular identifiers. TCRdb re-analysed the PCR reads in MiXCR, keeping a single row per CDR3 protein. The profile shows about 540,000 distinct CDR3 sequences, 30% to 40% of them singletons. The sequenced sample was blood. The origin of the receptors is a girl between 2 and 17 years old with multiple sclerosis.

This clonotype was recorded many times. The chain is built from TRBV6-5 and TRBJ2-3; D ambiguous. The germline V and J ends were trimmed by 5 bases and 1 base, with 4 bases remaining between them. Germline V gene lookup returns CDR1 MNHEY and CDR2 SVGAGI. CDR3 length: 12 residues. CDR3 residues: CASSRGTDTQYF. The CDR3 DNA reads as TGTGCCAGCAGTCGGGGCACAGATACGCAGTATTTT.

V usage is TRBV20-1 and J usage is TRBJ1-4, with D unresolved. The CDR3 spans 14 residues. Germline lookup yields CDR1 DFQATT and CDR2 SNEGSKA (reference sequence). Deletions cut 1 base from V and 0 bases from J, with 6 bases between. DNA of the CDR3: TGCAGTGCTAGAGTCTCCCCAACTAATGAAAAACTGTTTTTT. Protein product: CSARVSPTNEKLFF.

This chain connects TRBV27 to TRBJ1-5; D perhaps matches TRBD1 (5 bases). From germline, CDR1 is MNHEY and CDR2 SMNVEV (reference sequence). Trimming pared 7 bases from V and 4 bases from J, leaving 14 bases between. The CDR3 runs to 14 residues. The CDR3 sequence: CASKISGQNQPQHF. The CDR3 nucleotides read TGTGCCAGCAAAATTTCGGGGCAAAATCAGCCCCAGCATTTT.

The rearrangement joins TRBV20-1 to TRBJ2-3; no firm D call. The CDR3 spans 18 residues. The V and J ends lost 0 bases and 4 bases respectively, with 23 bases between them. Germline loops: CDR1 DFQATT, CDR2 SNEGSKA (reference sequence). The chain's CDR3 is CSARDLSLERRPPDTQYF. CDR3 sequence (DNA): TGCAGTGCTAGAGACCTATCCCTAGAGAGGCGACCCCCAGATACGCAGTATTTT.

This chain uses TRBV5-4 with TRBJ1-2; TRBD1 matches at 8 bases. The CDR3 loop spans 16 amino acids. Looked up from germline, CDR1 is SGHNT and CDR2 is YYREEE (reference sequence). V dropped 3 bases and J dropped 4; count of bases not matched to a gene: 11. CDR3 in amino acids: CASSSLLQGAFYGYTF. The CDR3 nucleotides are TGTGCCAGCAGCTCGTTGCTTCAGGGGGCCTTCTATGGCTACACCTTC.

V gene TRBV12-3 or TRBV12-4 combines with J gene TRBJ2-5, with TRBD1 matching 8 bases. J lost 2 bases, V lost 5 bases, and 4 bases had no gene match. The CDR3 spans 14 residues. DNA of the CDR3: TGTGCCAGCAGTACCCGGACAGGGCAAGAGACCCAGTACTTC. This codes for CASSTRTGQETQYF.

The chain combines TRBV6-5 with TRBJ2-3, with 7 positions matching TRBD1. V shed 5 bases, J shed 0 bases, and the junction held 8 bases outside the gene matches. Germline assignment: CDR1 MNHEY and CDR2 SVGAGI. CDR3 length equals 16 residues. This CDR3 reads CASSPTGSPSTDTQYF. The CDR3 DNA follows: TGTGCCAGCAGTCCGACAGGGTCCCCTAGCACAGATACGCAGTATTTT.

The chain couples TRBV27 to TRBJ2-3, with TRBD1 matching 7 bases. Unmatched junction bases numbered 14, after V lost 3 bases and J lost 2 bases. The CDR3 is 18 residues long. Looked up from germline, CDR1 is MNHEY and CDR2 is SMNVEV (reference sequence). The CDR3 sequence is CASSFFPTGRENTDTQYF. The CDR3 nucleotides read TGTGCCAGCAGTTTTTTCCCGACAGGGCGAGAAAACACAGATACGCAGTATTTT.

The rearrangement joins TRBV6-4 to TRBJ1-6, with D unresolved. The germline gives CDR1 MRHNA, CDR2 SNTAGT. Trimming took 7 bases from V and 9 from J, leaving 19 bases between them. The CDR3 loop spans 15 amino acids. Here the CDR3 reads CASMMNFLVGSPLHF. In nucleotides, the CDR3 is TGTGCCAGCATGATGAACTTCCTGGTAGGTTCACCCCTCCACTTT.

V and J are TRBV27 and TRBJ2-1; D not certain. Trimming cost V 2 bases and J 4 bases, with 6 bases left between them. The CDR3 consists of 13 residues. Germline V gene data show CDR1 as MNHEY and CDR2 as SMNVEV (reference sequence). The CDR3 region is CASSLGIYNEQFF. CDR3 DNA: TGTGCCAGCAGTTTAGGCATTTACAATGAGCAGTTCTTC.

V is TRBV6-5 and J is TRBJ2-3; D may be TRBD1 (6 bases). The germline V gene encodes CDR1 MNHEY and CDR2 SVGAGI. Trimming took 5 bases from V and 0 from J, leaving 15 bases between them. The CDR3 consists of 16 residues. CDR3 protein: CASSRGQIPSTDTQYF. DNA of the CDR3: TGTGCCAGCAGTCGCGGACAGATCCCCAGCACAGATACGCAGTATTTT.

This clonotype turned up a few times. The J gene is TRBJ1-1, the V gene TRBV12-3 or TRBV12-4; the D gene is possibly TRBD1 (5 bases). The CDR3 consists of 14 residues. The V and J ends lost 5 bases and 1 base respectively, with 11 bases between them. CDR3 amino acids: CASSVNRGNTEAFF. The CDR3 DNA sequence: TGTGCCAGCAGTGTCAATAGGGGGAACACTGAAGCTTTCTTT.

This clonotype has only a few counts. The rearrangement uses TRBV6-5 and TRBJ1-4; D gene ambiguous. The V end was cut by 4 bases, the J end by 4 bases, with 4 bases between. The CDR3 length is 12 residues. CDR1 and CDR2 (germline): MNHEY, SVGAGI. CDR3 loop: CASSSRNEKLFF. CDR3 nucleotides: TGTGCCAGCAGTTCCCGTAATGAAAAACTGTTTTTT.

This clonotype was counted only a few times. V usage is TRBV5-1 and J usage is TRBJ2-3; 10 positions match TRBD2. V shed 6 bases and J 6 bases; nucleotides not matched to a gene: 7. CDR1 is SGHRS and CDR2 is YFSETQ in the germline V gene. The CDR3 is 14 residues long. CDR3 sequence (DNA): TGCGCCAGCACCCTGGAACTAGCGGGGGATACGCAGTATTTT. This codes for CASTLELAGDTQYF.

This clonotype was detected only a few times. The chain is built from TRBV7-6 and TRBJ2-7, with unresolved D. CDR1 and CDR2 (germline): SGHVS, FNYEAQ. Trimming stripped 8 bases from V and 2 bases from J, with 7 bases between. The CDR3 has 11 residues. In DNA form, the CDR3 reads TGTGCCAGCGCCACCCCCTACGAGCAGTACTTC. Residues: CASATPYEQYF. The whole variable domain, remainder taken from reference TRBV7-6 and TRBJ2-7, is GAGVSQSPRYKVTKRGQDVALRCDPISGHVSLYWYRQALGQGPEFLTYFNYEAQQDKSGLPNDRFSAERPEGSISTLTIQRTEQRDSAMYRCASATPYEQYFGPGTRLTVT.

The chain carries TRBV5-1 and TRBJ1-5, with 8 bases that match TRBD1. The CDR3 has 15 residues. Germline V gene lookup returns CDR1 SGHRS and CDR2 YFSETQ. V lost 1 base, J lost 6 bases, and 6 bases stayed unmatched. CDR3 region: CASSLTGQGGQPQHF. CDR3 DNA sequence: TGCGCCAGCAGCTTGACCGGACAGGGTGGTCAGCCCCAGCATTTT.

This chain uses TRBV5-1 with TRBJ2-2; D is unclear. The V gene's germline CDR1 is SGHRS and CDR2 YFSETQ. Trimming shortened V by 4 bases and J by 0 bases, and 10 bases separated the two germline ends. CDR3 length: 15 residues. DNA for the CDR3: TGCGCCAGCAGCCCATCTGTCCCGAACACCGGGGAGCTGTTTTTT. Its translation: CASSPSVPNTGELFF.

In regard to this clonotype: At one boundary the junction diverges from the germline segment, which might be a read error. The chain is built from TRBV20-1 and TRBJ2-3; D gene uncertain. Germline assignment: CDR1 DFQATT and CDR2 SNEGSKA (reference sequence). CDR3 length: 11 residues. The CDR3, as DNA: TGCAGTGCCCTAACCACAGATATGCAGTATTTT. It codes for CSALTTDMQYF.

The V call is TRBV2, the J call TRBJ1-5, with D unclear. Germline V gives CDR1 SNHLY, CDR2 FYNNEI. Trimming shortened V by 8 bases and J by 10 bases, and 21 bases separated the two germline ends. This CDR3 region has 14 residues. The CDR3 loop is CASRGLRTGDPQHF. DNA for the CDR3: TGTGCCAGCCGCGGACTCCGGACGGGTGACCCCCAGCATTTT.

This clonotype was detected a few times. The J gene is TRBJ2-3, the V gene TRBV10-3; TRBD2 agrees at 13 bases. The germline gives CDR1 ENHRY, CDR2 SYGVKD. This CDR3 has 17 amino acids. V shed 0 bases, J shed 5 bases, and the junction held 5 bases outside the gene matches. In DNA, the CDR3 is TGTGCCATCAGTGAGTCGTTGACTAGCGGGGGGAGAGATACGCAGTATTTT. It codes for CAISESLTSGGRDTQYF.

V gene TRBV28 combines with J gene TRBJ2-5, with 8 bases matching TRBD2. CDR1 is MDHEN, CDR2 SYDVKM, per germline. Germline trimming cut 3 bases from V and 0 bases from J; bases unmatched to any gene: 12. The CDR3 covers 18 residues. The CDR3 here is CASSFLAGGFNNQETQYF. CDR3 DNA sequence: TGTGCCAGCAGTTTTCTGGCGGGGGGCTTCAACAACCAAGAGACCCAGTACTTC.

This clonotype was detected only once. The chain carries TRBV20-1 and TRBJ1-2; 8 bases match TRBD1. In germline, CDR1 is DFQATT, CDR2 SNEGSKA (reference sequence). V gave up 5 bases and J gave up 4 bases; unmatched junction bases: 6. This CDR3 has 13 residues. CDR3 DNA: TGCAGTGCTCCCGGGACAGGAGGCTATGGCTACACCTTC. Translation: CSAPGTGGYGYTF.

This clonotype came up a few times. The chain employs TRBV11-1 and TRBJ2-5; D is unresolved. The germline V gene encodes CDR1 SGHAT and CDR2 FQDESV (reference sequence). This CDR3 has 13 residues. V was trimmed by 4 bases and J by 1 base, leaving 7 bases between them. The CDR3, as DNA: TGTGCCAGCAGCTATCGATTCCAAGAGACCCAGTACTTC. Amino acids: CASSYRFQETQYF.

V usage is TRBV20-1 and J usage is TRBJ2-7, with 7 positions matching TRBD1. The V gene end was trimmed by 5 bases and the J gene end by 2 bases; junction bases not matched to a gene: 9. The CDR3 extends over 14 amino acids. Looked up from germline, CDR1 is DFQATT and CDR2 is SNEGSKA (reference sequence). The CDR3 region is CSASPGTVAYEQYF. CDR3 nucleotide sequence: TGCAGTGCTTCTCCCGGGACAGTGGCCTACGAGCAGTACTTC.

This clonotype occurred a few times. The CDR3 region is CASSRGTGDTQYF. Written as DNA, the CDR3 is TGTGCCAGCAGTCGCGGGACCGGGGATACGCAGTATTTT. The chain employs TRBV28 and TRBJ2-3; TRBD2 is a possible D gene (6 bases). V gave up 5 bases and J gave up 6 bases, with 12 bases separating them. The CDR3 spans 13 residues. Germline assignment: CDR1 MDHEN and CDR2 SYDVKM.

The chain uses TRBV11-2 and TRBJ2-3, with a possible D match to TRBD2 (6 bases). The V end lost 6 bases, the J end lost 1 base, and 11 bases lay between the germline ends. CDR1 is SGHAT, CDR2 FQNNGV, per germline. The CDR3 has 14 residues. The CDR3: CASRLAFRTDTQYF. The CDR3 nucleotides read TGTGCCAGCAGACTAGCCTTCCGCACAGATACGCAGTATTTT.

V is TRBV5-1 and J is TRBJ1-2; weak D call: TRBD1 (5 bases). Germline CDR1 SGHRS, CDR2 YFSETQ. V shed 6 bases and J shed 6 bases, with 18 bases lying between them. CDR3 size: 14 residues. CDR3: CASTGGERADGYTF. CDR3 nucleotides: TGCGCCAGCACCGGAGGGGAGAGGGCAGATGGCTACACCTTC.